This T cell receptor beta chain stems from a study of blood T cell repertoires in COVID-19. Study background: COVID-19 samples, acute and convalescent, were from the United States, Italy and Spain. PBMCs, B-cell-depleted T cells, or T cells provided the cDNA or gDNA that made up the material.

Trimming removed 7 bases at V and 2 bases at J, with 12 bases between. CDR3 length: 12 amino acids. Germline assignment: CDR1 SQVTM and CDR2 ANQGSEA. Under the authors' procedure: From reference gene primer amplification, estimates of nucleated cell counts were derived. The protocol was immunoSEQ multiplex PCR, while the TCRdb copy is restricted to in-frame clones and leaves out a portion. V and J calls plus clone size are reproduced from that table; the DNA served to infer D and trimming. This table has some 190,000 clones, around nine tenths appearing once. The receptor was derived from a man between 18 and 35 years old with active or convalescent COVID-19. Sample: peripheral blood. This rearrangement joins TRBV29-1 to TRBJ2-7; D is ambiguous. CDR3 coding DNA: TGCAGCGCCCTGGGCCTGGCCTACGAGCAGTACTTC. As protein: CSALGLAYEQYF.